This passage covers 5 T cell receptor beta chains from one sample sequenced in a study of early T cells in non-severe SARS-CoV-2 infection. TCRdb ran MiXCR on the 5' RACE reads and lists one entry per CDR3 protein. Of under 65,000 distinct CDR3 sequences in the sample, approximately 13% were seen once. The sample in question was whole blood, obtained at baseline. All receptors derive from an adult who was a healthcare worker with PCR-confirmed SARS-CoV-2 infection or an uninfected control (not recorded which).

By sample fraction, this clonotype is medium-sized. The gene calls are TRBV28 and TRBJ1-2; 7 bases are a match to TRBD1. The J segment lost 7 bases and the V segment lost 3 bases, leaving 8 bases of the junction unmatched. The CDR3 is 14 residues long. Germline assignment: CDR1 MDHEN and CDR2 SYDVKM. CDR3 in amino acids: CASSFDDREFGYTF. CDR3 DNA: TGTGCCAGCAGTTTCGACGACAGGGAGTTTGGCTACACCTTC.

This clonotype was counted ten times or more. The rearrangement joins TRBV28 to TRBJ2-1, with TRBD1 matching 9 bases. Germline V gene data show CDR1 as MDHEN and CDR2 as SYDVKM. J lost 3 bases, V lost 7 bases, and 4 bases had no gene match. CDR3 length: 14 residues. The CDR3 loop is CASITTGGYNEQFF. The CDR3 DNA reads as TGTGCCAGCATCACGACAGGGGGCTACAATGAGCAGTTCTTC.

In this sample, this clonotype turned up a few times. The chain couples TRBV7-9 to TRBJ2-1, with 7 nucleotides matching TRBD1. Germline V lookup: CDR1 SEHNR, CDR2 FQNEAQ (reference sequence). This CDR3 has 13 residues. V lost 4 bases and J lost 10; bases outside the gene matches: 7. The CDR3 protein is CASSSFRDSEQFF. As DNA, the CDR3 is TGTGCCAGCAGCTCGTTCCGGGACAGCGAGCAGTTCTTC.

This clonotype was detected only a few times. Sequence at one end of the junction differs from germline and may be a read error. The chain has TRBV2 and TRBJ2-4, with TRBD1 as a possible D gene (6 bases). CDR3 size: 15 residues. Germline V lookup: CDR1 SNHLY, CDR2 FYNNEI. The DNA for the CDR3 is TGCGCCAGCAGCCCTGGACAGCTAGCCAAAAACATTCAGTACTTC. Its translation is CASSPGQLAKNIQYF.

This clonotype has a count of ten or more. This rearrangement joins TRBV25-1 to TRBJ1-1, with D perhaps matching TRBD1 (5 bases). The CDR3 spans 14 residues. The ends were cut back, 6 bases at V and 1 base at J, with 12 bases in the middle. Germline lookup yields CDR1 MGHDK and CDR2 SYGVNS. The CDR3 sequence: CASRDTMGNTEAFF. In DNA form, the CDR3 reads TGTGCCAGCAGGGACACCATGGGGAACACTGAAGCTTTCTTT.